Below, 25 T cell receptor beta chains from the same sample are listed, as sequenced in a study of T cells in women clearing cervical HPV infection. Sequenced by immunoSEQ multiplex PCR; TCRdb stores in-frame clones only, minus some. In total, the table holds around 20,000 clones. Sequencing input: blood buffy coat. The receptors derive from a woman between 18 and 69 years old with a cervical HPV16 infection that either progressed to CIN3+ or cleared (not recorded which).

To note about this clone: The read is 3 residues too short to cover the CDR3 end, so that end is filled in from the germline J gene. The V gene is TRBV9, the J gene TRBJ2-7; D remains unclear. Germline CDR1 reads SGDLS; CDR2 reads YYNGEE. V lost 0 bases and J lost 6, with 7 bases in between. The CDR3 loop spans 12 amino acids. The part of the CDR3 DNA that was read is TGTGCCAGCAGCGTAGGCACAAGCGAG. It specifies CASSVGTSE. The full CDR3 protein reads CASSVGTSEQYF.

A note on this clone: Read data end 3 residues before the CDR3 end; the end is taken from the germline J gene. The V gene is TRBV11-2, the J gene TRBJ2-7, with D possibly matching TRBD1 (5 bases). The CDR3 covers 15 residues. Germline V gene sequence: CDR1 SGHAT, CDR2 FQNNGV. Trimming pared 5 bases from V and 1 base from J, leaving 15 bases between. The part of the CDR3 DNA that was read is TGTGCCAGCAGCACCGACCGACAGAGATCCTACGAG. It specifies CASSTDRQRSYE. In full, the CDR3 reads CASSTDRQRSYEQYF.

With respect to this clone: The CDR3 is cut off 3 residues early in the read; its end comes from the germline J gene. The chain carries TRBV5-1 and TRBJ1-1; 12 bases fit TRBD1. The V segment lost 3 bases and the J segment 5 bases; nucleotides outside the gene matches: 5. The CDR3 length is 15 residues. The V gene's germline CDR1 is SGHRS and CDR2 YFSETQ. The CDR3 region is CASSSGQGAGTEAFF. The CDR3 DNA, read in part, is TGCGCCAGCAGCTCGGGACAGGGGGCTGGTACTGAA.

On this clone: The sequenced fragment ends 3 residues before the CDR3 boundary, so the rest is inferred from the germline J gene. The chain links TRBV19 to TRBJ1-1; D uncertain. Trimming shortened V by 1 base and J by 0 bases, and 6 bases separated the two germline ends. This CDR3 region has 14 residues. Germline loops: CDR1 LNHDA, CDR2 SQIVND (reference sequence). Here the CDR3 reads CASSIGQLNTEAFF. The DNA read from the CDR3 is TGTGCCAGTAGTATAGGCCAGTTGAACACTGAA.

According to its frequency, this clone is medium-sized. The read halts 3 residues ahead of the CDR3 end, with the missing end drawn from the germline J gene. The rearrangement joins TRBV10-3 to TRBJ2-5; the match to TRBD1 covers 9 bases. The CDR3 extends over 17 amino acids. Germline V gene sequence: CDR1 ENHRY, CDR2 SYGVKD. V lost 3 bases, J lost 4 bases, and 12 bases stayed unmatched. The CDR3 here is CAISDYPGQGLPETQYF. The sequenced part of the CDR3 DNA is TGTGCCATCAGTGATTATCCGGGACAGGGTTTACCAGAGACC.

Comment on this clone: The CDR3 extends 3 residues past the end of the read, so its final part is completed from the germline J gene. V is TRBV4-1 and J is TRBJ2-7; D not resolved. This CDR3 has 15 amino acids. Trimming stripped 2 bases from V and 4 bases from J, with 15 bases between. Germline CDR1 reads MGHRA; CDR2 reads YSYEKL. CDR3 sequence reads: CASSQLSLGRYEQYF. The CDR3 DNA, read in part, is TGCGCCAGCAGCCAACTTTCTCTTGGCAGGTACGAG.

Concerning this clone: The sequence runs out 3 residues before the end of the CDR3; the remainder is reconstructed from the germline J gene. The V and J genes are TRBV7-2 and TRBJ2-7, with D perhaps TRBD1 (7 bases). Trimming took 8 bases from V and 4 from J, leaving 15 bases between them. In germline, CDR1 is SGHTA, CDR2 FQGNSA. The CDR3 is made up of 13 amino acids. The CDR3 loop is CASAGQTLYEQYF. The covered CDR3 bases are TGTGCCAGCGCGGGACAGACCCTTTACGAG.

The CDR3 bases that were read are TGTGCCAGCAGTTTAGCCAGGGGTGGCACTGAA. Protein sequence: CASSLARGGTE. Given in full, the CDR3 is CASSLARGGTEAFF. The gene calls are TRBV28 and TRBJ1-1; possibly TRBD1 for D (6 bases). The read is 3 residues too short to cover the CDR3 end, so that end is filled in from the germline J gene. This CDR3 is 14 amino acids long. V was clipped by 2 bases and J by 4 bases, with 11 bases between them. Germline CDR1 MDHEN, CDR2 SYDVKM.

As to this clone: The read comes to an end 3 residues before the CDR3 does, leaving the germline J gene to fill in the end. The genes are TRBV12-3 or TRBV12-4 and TRBJ2-7; 11 nucleotides match TRBD2. The CDR3 is 16 residues long. The V gene end was trimmed by 3 bases and the J gene end by 2 bases; junction bases not matched to a gene: 6. Partial CDR3 DNA: TGTGCCAGCAGTTTTGTTGTAGCGGGAGGGCCCTACGAG. Translated, it gives CASSFVVAGGPYE. The CDR3 in its entirety is CASSFVVAGGPYEQYF.

In the case of this clone: Coverage ceases 3 residues before the CDR3 finishes, and the germline J gene fills in the end. This sequence joins TRBV7-3 and TRBJ2-1, with 8 bases identical to TRBD1. Per germline, CDR1 SGHTA and CDR2 FQGTGA. The ends lost 5 bases at V and 4 bases at J; junction bases unmatched: 1. This CDR3 region has 13 residues. The DNA read from the CDR3 is TGTGCCAGCAGCAGACAGGGGTACAATGAG. It codes for CASSRQGYNE. The full CDR3 is CASSRQGYNEQFF.

On this clone itself: The read comes to an end 3 residues before the CDR3 does, leaving the germline J gene to fill in the end. The chain has TRBV6-1 and TRBJ2-7; TRBD2 might be the D (5 bases). Looked up from germline, CDR1 is MNHNS and CDR2 is SASEGT. This CDR3 contains 15 residues. Trimming shortened V by 2 bases and J by 5 bases, and 16 bases separated the two germline ends. The covered CDR3 bases are TGTGCCAGCAGTGAAATAGGTGGTAGCGCTCACGAG. Translation: CASSEIGGSAHE. The whole CDR3 sequence reads CASSEIGGSAHEQYF.

Concerning this clone: The read ends 3 residues before the CDR3 terminus; that terminus is restored from the germline J gene. The chain employs TRBV5-1 and TRBJ2-2; 11 bases match TRBD2. The CDR3 totals 17 residues. Trimming took 4 bases from V and 6 from J; bases not matched to a gene: 11. The germline V gene encodes CDR1 SGHRS and CDR2 YFSETQ. The sequenced CDR3 bases are TGCGCCAGCAGCCCGCAACTAGCGGGAGTATCCTCCGGGGAG. Protein sequence: CASSPQLAGVSSGE. The whole CDR3 region reads CASSPQLAGVSSGELFF.

With regard to this clone: The missing CDR3 end, 3 residues past where the read stops, is filled in from the germline J gene. The genes are TRBV7-2 and TRBJ1-2; no firm D call. The CDR3 covers 15 residues. Germline CDR1 reads SGHTA; CDR2 reads FQGNSA. The part of the CDR3 DNA that was read is TGTGCCAGCAGCTTAACTAGCGGACGCACAGATACC. Encoded protein: CASSLTSGRTDT. The CDR3 reads in full as CASSLTSGRTDTYTF.

On this clone itself: The read ends 3 residues early relative to the CDR3; the germline J gene fills the gap. The chain carries TRBV6-1 and TRBJ1-2; a possible D gene is TRBD1 (5 bases). The V gene's germline CDR1 is MNHNS and CDR2 SASEGT. The CDR3 has 14 residues. V lost 0 bases and J lost 4, with 9 bases in between. Incomplete CDR3 DNA: TGTGCCAGCAGTGAAGCCGGGCAGGGCTATGGC. Translating gives CASSEAGQGYG. The complete CDR3 protein is CASSEAGQGYGYTF.

Turning to this clone: The observed sequence ends 3 residues before the CDR3 terminus, with the missing tail filled in from the germline J gene. This sequence joins TRBV20-1 and TRBJ1-1, with D perhaps matching TRBD1 (6 bases). Per the germline V gene, CDR1 is DFQATT and CDR2 is SNEGSKA (reference sequence). The length of the CDR3 is 15 residues. Trimming stripped 0 bases from V and 4 bases from J, with 15 bases between. The part of the CDR3 DNA that was read is TGCAGTGCTAGAGACCAACAGGGTTGGCTCACTGAA. This codes for CSARDQQGWLTE. The complete CDR3 reads CSARDQQGWLTEAFF.

As concerns this clone: Read sequence stops 3 residues before the CDR3 end, and the germline J gene provides the missing end. The V call is TRBV14, the J call TRBJ2-3; 8 positions match TRBD1. The CDR3 has 15 residues. Germline V CDR1 and CDR2: SGHDN, FVKESK. Trimming at V came to 4 bases and at J to 5 bases, leaving 8 bases not matched to a gene. This chain's CDR3 is CASSPLGQAGDTQYF. The sequenced CDR3 bases are TGTGCCAGCAGCCCCCTGGGACAGGCGGGAGATACG.

Comment on this clone: The CDR3 is cut off 3 residues early in the read; its end comes from the germline J gene. The chain carries TRBV7-3 and TRBJ2-3; 8 nucleotides line up with TRBD2. J gave up 0 bases and V 8 bases, and 7 bases lay outside the gene matches. This CDR3 spans 15 amino acids. Germline lookup yields CDR1 SGHTA and CDR2 FQGTGA. This CDR3 is CASGASGYSTDTQYF. The sequenced CDR3 bases are TGTGCCAGCGGAGCTAGCGGGTATAGCACAGATACG. Together with reference TRBV7-3 and TRBJ2-3, the CDR3 gives the full variable domain: GAGVSQTPSNKVTEKGKYVELRCDPISGHTALYWYRQSLGQGPEFLIYFQGTGAADDSGLPNDRFFAVRPEGSVSTLKIQRTERGDSAVYLCASGASGYSTDTQYFGPGTRLTVL.

Turning to this clone: The read terminates 3 residues before the CDR3 end, so the remaining end is supplied by the germline J gene. This sequence joins TRBV5-1 and TRBJ2-5; D remains ambiguous. Trimming shortened V by 0 bases and J by 2 bases, and 8 bases separated the two germline ends. The V gene's germline CDR1 is SGHRS and CDR2 YFSETQ. CDR3 length: 14 amino acids. CDR3: CASSLDTGQETQYF. The CDR3 bases that were read are TGCGCCAGCAGCTTGGATACTGGTCAAGAGACC.

Notes on this clone: From the germline J gene comes the end of the CDR3, since the read stops 3 residues before it. The chain combines TRBV3-1 (or the pseudogene TRBV3-2) with TRBJ2-1; 8 nucleotides line up with TRBD2. This CDR3 spans 16 amino acids. Germline loops: CDR1 LGHDT, CDR2 YNNKEL (reference sequence). V lost 1 base, J lost 3 bases, and 5 bases stayed unmatched. CDR3 DNA, as far as it was read: TGTGCCAGCAGCCAAGGCCGGGCGGGAGGCTACAATGAG. This gives the protein CASSQGRAGGYNE. The entire CDR3 is CASSQGRAGGYNEQFF.

Concerning this clone itself: The CDR3 extends 3 residues past the end of the read, so its final part is completed from the germline J gene. The chain recombines TRBV2 with TRBJ1-3; D might be TRBD1 (6 bases). Between the trimmed V and J ends, which lost 8 bases and 0 bases, there was a span of 14 bases. Germline V gene sequence: CDR1 SNHLY, CDR2 FYNNEI. The length of the CDR3 is 15 residues. The sequenced part of the CDR3 DNA is TGTGCCAGCCAGAGGACAGCCCTCTCTGGAAACACC. Residues: CASQRTALSGNT. From start to end, the CDR3 is CASQRTALSGNTIYF.

CDR3 in amino acids: CASSFSGATGNTIYF. Incomplete CDR3 DNA: TGTGCCAGCAGCTTTAGTGGGGCGACGGGAAACACC. V and J are TRBV5-4 and TRBJ1-3; D is perhaps TRBD1 (5 bases). The read gets to within 3 residues of the CDR3 end, and the germline J gene fills in the rest. Germline-derived CDR1 and CDR2 are SGHNT and YYREEE (reference sequence). This CDR3 contains 15 residues. V gave up 2 bases and J gave up 4 bases, with 13 bases separating them.

As for this clone: Read coverage stops 3 residues before the CDR3 terminus; the germline J gene supplies the remainder. This rearrangement joins TRBV20-1 to TRBJ2-2; 9 bases match TRBD2. The germline CDR1 and CDR2 sequences are DFQATT and SNEGSKA (reference sequence). J was trimmed by 6 bases and V by 4 bases; bases with no gene match: 12. This CDR3 has 16 amino acids. The CDR3 bases that were read are TGCAGTGCTACTCCCGCGGAGCGGGAGGTTTCCGGGGAG. Its translation: CSATPAEREVSGE. The entire CDR3 is CSATPAEREVSGELFF.

A remark on this clone: One end of the junction does not line up with germline, which may come from a read error. The read ends 3 residues shy of where the CDR3 ends; the end is completed using the germline J gene. This rearrangement joins TRBV4-2 to TRBJ2-3; the D gene is possibly TRBD2 (5 bases). The CDR3 is 14 residues long. Germline V CDR1 and CDR2: LGHNA, YNFKEQ. The sequenced CDR3 bases are TGCGCCAGCAGCGCGGACCCAAAACGGGGTACG. Protein: CASSADPKRGT. The entire CDR3 is CASSADPKRGTQYF.

Note on this clone: From the germline J gene comes the end of the CDR3, since the read stops 3 residues before it. V gene TRBV7-8 combines with J gene TRBJ1-2, with D possibly being TRBD1 (6 bases). V lost 5 bases and J 3 bases, leaving 10 bases between the germline ends. CDR3 size: 13 residues. Germline V gene sequence: CDR1 SGHVS, CDR2 FQNEAQ. CDR3 region: CASSPRTDYGYTF. The sequenced part of the CDR3 DNA is TGTGCCAGCAGCCCCCGGACAGACTATGGC.

On this clone: Sequencing ends 3 residues short of the CDR3 end; the germline J gene provides the rest. The chain uses TRBV27 and TRBJ2-7; TRBD2 aligns across 7 bases. Germline V CDR1 and CDR2: MNHEY, SMNVEV (reference sequence). V was pared by 4 bases and J by 4 bases, with 10 bases of the junction left unmatched. The CDR3 contains 15 residues. This CDR3 is CASSSPGTGGYEQYF. Partial CDR3 DNA: TGTGCCAGCAGTTCCCCCGGGACCGGGGGGTACGAG.